This T cell receptor (beta chain) was sequenced during a study of blood T cells in healthy people across ages. With a J-beta primer mix and a sample-barcoded 5' primer, a second PCR ran roughly 7 to 11 cycles. Each cDNA molecule carried a tag from a template-switch adaptor that contained 12 random nucleotides. TCRdb re-called the 5' RACE reads with MiXCR, one entry per CDR3 protein. The table includes 980,000 or so distinct CDR3 sequences, 48% detected once. Approximately 9 milliliters of peripheral blood were drawn from each donor into EDTA-treated tubes. The ends were cut back, 0 bases at V and 2 bases at J, with 13 bases in the middle. Germline CDR1 reads DFQATT; CDR2 reads SNEGSKA (reference sequence). This CDR3 has 15 amino acids.

The TCR was taken from a man under 40 in good health. The material sequenced was blood. The chain combines TRBV20-1 with TRBJ1-1, with D possibly being TRBD1 (5 bases). CDR3 region: CSARELGASNTEAFF. Here the CDR3 DNA reads TGCAGTGCTAGAGAACTCGGGGCTTCCAACACTGAAGCTTTCTTT.